The TCR beta chain described here comes from a study of high-grade serous ovarian cancer treatment subgroups. The CDR3 covers 15 residues. Germline assignment: CDR1 SGHTA and CDR2 FQGNSA. Germline trimming cut 5 bases from V and 0 bases from J; bases unmatched to any gene: 4. The tumor samples were collected prior to definitive surgery or chemotherapy. This table comes from immunoSEQ multiplex PCR, and its TCRdb copy is limited to in-frame clones, with some not included. The sample includes about 5,800 clones, roughly three quarters of them seen just once. The material sequenced was tumor tissue. This receptor was taken from a human donor with high-grade serous ovarian cancer. The chain links TRBV7-2 to TRBJ1-2; 9 nucleotides line up with TRBD1. In nucleotides, the CDR3 is TGTGCCAGCAGCCCAGACAGGGGGGCTAACTATGGCTACACCTTC. This codes for CASSPDRGANYGYTF. Filled out from reference TRBV7-2 and TRBJ1-2, the complete variable domain reads GAGVSQSPSNKVTEKGKDVELRCDPISGHTALYWYRQSLGQGLEFLIYFQGNSAPDKSGLPSDRFSAERTGGSVSTLTIQRTQQEDSAVYLCASSPDRGANYGYTFGSGTRLTVV.